A single sample gave rise to the 23 T cell receptor beta chains below, sequenced in a study of CD8+CD57+ T cells in acquired aplastic anemia. Genomic DNA constituted the template upon which TCR beta VDJ and CDR3 profiling was performed. TCRdb re-called the reads through MiXCR, storing one row per CDR3 protein. The table shows 150,000 to 200,000 distinct CDR3 sequences, with roughly 63% occurring only once. The source material was sorted CD4+, CD8+, or CD8+CD57+ T cells (not recorded which) from PBMCs. Source of these receptors: a human donor in good health.

The table lists this clonotype with many counts. The chain uses TRBV12-3 or TRBV12-4 and TRBJ2-1, with D hard to call. This CDR3 comprises 16 residues. With 7 bases removed from V and 4 bases from J, the gap between germline ends came to 20 bases. CDR3 sequence reads: CASTLVGMSSYNEQFF. The CDR3 nucleotides read TGTGCCAGCACCCTTGTGGGGATGTCATCTTACAATGAGCAGTTCTTC.

This clonotype was detected a few times. The chain uses TRBV12-3 or TRBV12-4 and TRBJ2-1; 9 nucleotides agree with TRBD1. V lost 2 bases, J lost 0 bases, and 11 bases stayed unmatched. The CDR3 covers 19 residues. DNA for the CDR3: TGTGCCAGCAGTTTACCCACAGGGGGCCCTCAAAGCTCCTACAATGAGCAGTTCTTC. Residues: CASSLPTGGPQSSYNEQFF.

This clonotype was seen repeatedly, ten times or more. The rearrangement links TRBV9 to TRBJ2-2; a weak D match, TRBD2 (5 bases). V gave up 5 bases and J gave up 3 bases, with 8 bases separating them. Germline V lookup: CDR1 SGDLS, CDR2 YYNGEE. This CDR3 comprises 13 residues. The CDR3 DNA reads as TGTGCCAGCAGGGACTCTTACACCGGGGAGCTGTTTTTT. As protein: CASRDSYTGELFF.

The CDR3 region is CASSAEWTDYEQYF. CDR3 coding DNA: TGTGCCAGCAGCGCGGAGTGGACAGATTACGAGCAGTACTTC. This chain uses TRBV5-5 with TRBJ2-7; tentative D call: TRBD1 (6 bases). The V gene's germline CDR1 is SGHKS and CDR2 YYEKEE (reference sequence). Trimming removed 4 bases at V and 4 bases at J, with 15 bases between. The CDR3 spans 14 residues. The whole variable domain, remainder taken from reference TRBV5-5 and TRBJ2-7, is DAGVTQSPTHLIKTRGQQVTLRCSPISGHKSVSWYQQVLGQGPQFIFQYYEKEERGRGNFPDRFSARQFPNYSSELNVNALLLGDSALYLCASSAEWTDYEQYFGPGTRLTVT.

This clonotype was counted between two and nine times. The V gene is TRBV20-1, the J gene TRBJ2-7, with a weak D call TRBD2 (5 bases). CDR1 is DFQATT, CDR2 SNEGSKA, per germline (reference sequence). The CDR3 has 15 residues. Trimming took 0 bases from V and 3 from J, leaving 15 bases between them. CDR3 amino acids: CSARDFRGRDYEQYF. The CDR3 DNA reads as TGCAGTGCTAGAGATTTCCGGGGTCGTGACTACGAGCAGTACTTC.

The chain couples TRBV5-4 to TRBJ2-3; 7 bases map to TRBD2. The trim removed 4 bases at V and 2 bases at J, leaving 7 bases unmatched. Germline-derived CDR1 and CDR2 are SGHNT and YYREEE (reference sequence). This CDR3 is 15 amino acids long. CDR3: CASSVAGATTDTQYF. CDR3 in DNA: TGTGCCAGCAGCGTTGCGGGAGCGACCACAGATACGCAGTATTTT.

The rearrangement joins TRBV2 to TRBJ2-7; 7 nucleotides align to TRBD1. J was trimmed by 4 bases and V by 3 bases; bases with no gene match: 3. CDR1 is SNHLY and CDR2 is FYNNEI in the germline V gene. The CDR3 extends over 13 amino acids. CDR3 in DNA: TGTGCCAGCAGTGAGGGACAGCGGTACGAGCAGTACTTC. This sequence encodes CASSEGQRYEQYF.

This clonotype appeared once. The rearrangement links TRBV6-4 to TRBJ2-3, with D perhaps matching TRBD1 (6 bases). The V gene lost 6 bases and the J gene lost 3 bases, with 10 bases spanning the gap. This CDR3 is 13 amino acids long. Germline V gene data show CDR1 as MRHNA and CDR2 as SNTAGT. CDR3 protein: CASSVTGTDTQYF. The CDR3 DNA sequence: TGTGCCAGCAGCGTTACAGGGACAGATACGCAGTATTTT.

This rearrangement joins TRBV7-8 to TRBJ2-7; D ambiguous. Germline CDR1 and CDR2: SGHVS and FQNEAQ. Trimming removed 1 base at V and 9 bases at J, with 16 bases between. The CDR3 has 14 amino acids. The CDR3 region is CASSLVPTETGQYF. The CDR3 nucleotides read TGTGCCAGCAGCTTAGTTCCTACGGAAACGGGGCAGTACTTC.

The chain has TRBV7-8 and TRBJ1-5, with TRBD1 identical over 7 bases. CDR3 size: 18 residues. Germline loops: CDR1 SGHVS, CDR2 FQNEAQ. With 5 bases clipped from V and 1 base from J, the junction kept 14 bases outside the gene matches. The chain's CDR3 is CASSPKTGFEWSNQPQHF. CDR3 bases: TGTGCCAGCAGCCCTAAGACAGGGTTCGAATGGAGCAATCAGCCCCAGCATTTT.

J is TRBJ1-2 and V is TRBV7-9, with 8 positions matching TRBD1. The junction had 7 bases not matched to a gene; V was cut back by 2 bases and J by 8 bases. This CDR3 is built from 14 residues. Germline CDR1 is SEHNR and CDR2 is FQNEAQ (reference sequence). The CDR3: CASSLLQGGGGYTF. The CDR3 nucleotides are TGTGCCAGCAGCTTATTACAGGGGGGGGGCGGCTACACCTTC.

The J gene is TRBJ2-1, the V gene TRBV7-3, with TRBD2 matching 7 bases. V shed 2 bases, J shed 4 bases, and the junction held 5 bases outside the gene matches. The length of the CDR3 is 15 residues. Germline V lookup: CDR1 SGHTA, CDR2 FQGTGA. As DNA, the CDR3 is TGTGCCAGCAGCTTATCGACTAGCAGGTACAATGAGCAGTTCTTC. Encoded protein: CASSLSTSRYNEQFF.

The V call is TRBV20-1, the J call TRBJ2-1; the D is unclear. This CDR3 has 11 amino acids. V lost 6 bases to trimming and J lost 7 bases, with 10 bases between them. Germline CDR1 reads DFQATT; CDR2 reads SNEGSKA (reference sequence). The CDR3 reads CSALEENEQFF. In nucleotides, the CDR3 is TGCAGTGCCCTAGAGGAAAATGAGCAGTTCTTC.

This clonotype was found a few times. The chain uses TRBV24-1 and TRBJ2-7, with D tentatively TRBD2 (6 bases). This CDR3 is 14 amino acids long. V lost 5 bases to trimming and J lost 4 bases, with 14 bases between them. Germline CDR1 reads KGHDR; CDR2 reads SFDVKD. CDR3 amino acids: CATSAGRDGYEQYF. In DNA form, the CDR3 reads TGTGCCACCAGTGCTGGGCGGGATGGGTACGAGCAGTACTTC.

V is TRBV7-9 and J is TRBJ1-1; the D gene is possibly TRBD1 (5 bases). The CDR3 covers 17 residues. Trimming took 8 bases from V and 1 from J, leaving 23 bases between them. From germline, CDR1 is SEHNR and CDR2 FQNEAQ (reference sequence). The CDR3 reads CASEAPRSKQENTEAFF. CDR3 DNA sequence: TGTGCCAGCGAGGCCCCCCGGTCAAAACAGGAGAACACTGAAGCTTTCTTT.

This clonotype came up many times. The chain uses TRBV9 and TRBJ1-3; 7 bases align to TRBD1. The germline V gene has CDR1 SGDLS and CDR2 YYNGEE. There are 13 residues in the CDR3. The V gene end was trimmed by 7 bases and the J gene end by 4 bases; junction bases not matched to a gene: 5. This CDR3 is CASSGTEGNTIYF. The CDR3 DNA reads TGTGCCAGCTCCGGGACAGAAGGAAACACCATATATTTT.

This chain uses TRBV7-3 with TRBJ2-2; D gene unclear. Per germline, CDR1 SGHTA and CDR2 FQGTGA. V was shortened by 2 bases and J by 9 bases, with 13 bases between the two germline ends. The CDR3 contains 14 residues. This chain's CDR3 is CASSLVLLGRELFF. CDR3 coding DNA: TGTGCCAGCAGCTTAGTTCTCCTTGGGAGGGAGCTGTTTTTT.

This chain joins TRBV20-1 and TRBJ2-5, with 12 bases matching TRBD2. V was pared by 4 bases and J by 0 bases, with 9 bases of the junction left unmatched. The germline gives CDR1 DFQATT, CDR2 SNEGSKA (reference sequence). This CDR3 has 17 residues. In nucleotides, the CDR3 is TGCAGTGCTACCTTCCCTCGACTAGCGGGAGACCAAGAGACCCAGTACTTC. Translated, it gives CSATFPRLAGDQETQYF.

The rearrangement links TRBV2 to TRBJ1-4; no firm D call. CDR3 length equals 16 residues. Trimming took 10 bases from V and 7 from J, leaving 25 bases between them. Germline CDR1 reads SNHLY; CDR2 reads FYNNEI. Here the CDR3 reads CATSRDPGRRGEKLFF. The CDR3, as DNA: TGTGCCACCAGCAGAGACCCGGGCAGGCGGGGTGAAAAACTGTTTTTT.

This clonotype occurred a few times. The V call is TRBV7-8, the J call TRBJ2-7, with D possibly being TRBD1 (8 bases). This CDR3 region has 16 residues. V lost 5 bases and J 1 base, leaving 18 bases between the germline ends. CDR1 is SGHVS, CDR2 FQNEAQ, per germline. CDR3 DNA sequence: TGTGCCAGCAGCCCACAGGGGGGGCGGCAATCCTACGAGCAGTACTTC. Translation: CASSPQGGRQSYEQYF.

CDR3: CAISERLGQGITEAFF. CDR3 DNA sequence: TGTGCCATCAGTGAGCGATTGGGACAGGGGATCACTGAAGCTTTCTTT. V is TRBV10-3 and J is TRBJ1-1; 10 bases are shared with TRBD1. From germline, CDR1 is ENHRY and CDR2 SYGVKD. J was trimmed by 4 bases and V by 2 bases; bases with no gene match: 7. The CDR3 runs 16 residues.

The chain is built from TRBV2 and TRBJ1-2; D is unclear. The CDR3 spans 14 residues. Germline assignment: CDR1 SNHLY and CDR2 FYNNEI. V was trimmed by 7 bases and J by 6 bases, leaving 18 bases between them. The CDR3 DNA follows: TGTGCCAGCATGAGGACTCCCGGAGGTAATGGCTACACCTTC. This sequence encodes CASMRTPGGNGYTF.

On this clonotype: Germline is not matched at one junction end, which may reflect a read error. The chain combines TRBV10-3 with TRBJ2-7, with TRBD1 matching over 8 bases. The CDR3 sequence is 16 residues long. The germline V gene has CDR1 ENHRY and CDR2 SYGVKD. Written as DNA, the CDR3 is TGTGCCAGCAGCTTAGCATCCGGGACAGGCTCCTACGAGCAGTACTTT. The encoded protein is CASSLASGTGSYEQYF.